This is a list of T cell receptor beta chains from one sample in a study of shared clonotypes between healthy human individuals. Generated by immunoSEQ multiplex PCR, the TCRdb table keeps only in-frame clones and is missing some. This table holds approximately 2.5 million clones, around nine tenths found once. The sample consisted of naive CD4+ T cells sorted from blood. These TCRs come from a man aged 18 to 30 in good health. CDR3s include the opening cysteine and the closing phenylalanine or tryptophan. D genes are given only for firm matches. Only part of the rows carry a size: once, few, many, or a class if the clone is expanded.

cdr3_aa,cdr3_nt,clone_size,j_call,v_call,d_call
CAISEAGLAGVPGELFF,TGTGCCATCAGTGAGGCGGGGCTAGCGGGAGTACCCGGGGAGCTGTTTTTT,-,TRBJ2-2,TRBV10-3,TRBD2
CASSLVGTEAFF,TGTGCCAGCAGCTTAGTGGGGACTGAAGCTTTCTTT,-,TRBJ1-1,TRBV11-2,-
CASSLTPAKNIQYF,TGTGCCAGCTCCCTGACACCGGCCAAAAACATTCAGTACTTC,-,TRBJ2-4,TRBV18,-
CASSSQGGGYTEAFF,TGCGCCAGCAGCTCGCAAGGTGGAGGGTACACTGAAGCTTTCTTT,-,TRBJ1-1,TRBV5-1,-
CASSAVQGQGFKYF,TGTGCCAGCAGCGCGGTCCAGGGACAGGGGTTTAAGTACTTC,-,TRBJ2-7,TRBV7-2,TRBD1
CASSYGGQGLLYGYTF,TGTGCCAGCAGTTACGGTGGACAGGGACTGCTCTATGGCTACACCTTC,-,TRBJ1-2,TRBV6-6,TRBD1
CSARSSYTIYF,TGCAGTGCTAGATCCTCTTACACCATATATTTT,-,TRBJ1-3,TRBV20-1,-
CSASGPEAFF,TGCAGTGCTAGCGGCCCTGAAGCTTTCTTT,-,TRBJ1-1,TRBV20-1,-
CASSPVRGGTDERYF,TGCGCCAGCAGCCCGGTCAGGGGGGGTACCGACGAGCGGTACTTC,-,TRBJ2-7,TRBV5-1,-
CASSQDWRTAHEQYF,TGTGCCAGCAGCCAAGATTGGCGTACAGCCCACGAGCAGTACTTC,-,TRBJ2-7,TRBV14,-
CASSSGPTNTEAFF,TGTGCCAGCAGTTCGGGACCGACTAACACTGAAGCTTTCTTT,once,TRBJ1-1,TRBV2,-
CAWGSEVSYEQYF,TGTGCCTGGGGCAGCGAAGTCTCCTACGAGCAGTACTTC,-,TRBJ2-7,TRBV30,-
CASSWGTSSAEAFF,TGCGCCAGCAGCTGGGGGACTTCATCGGCTGAAGCTTTCTTT,few,TRBJ1-1,TRBV5-1,-
CASSVDREGYNEQFF,TGTGCCAGCAGTGTAGACAGGGAGGGCTACAATGAGCAGTTCTTC,-,TRBJ2-1,TRBV2,-
CAISESGATAGNTIYF,TGTGCCATCAGTGAGTCCGGCGCCACGGCTGGAAACACCATATATTTT,-,TRBJ1-3,TRBV10-3,-
CASSFQPSEQYF,TGTGCCAGCAGCTTTCAACCCTCCGAGCAGTACTTC,-,TRBJ2-7,TRBV5-6,-
CASTLGVSRNEQYF,TGTGCCAGCACCCTCGGAGTGTCGCGGAACGAGCAGTACTTC,-,TRBJ2-7,TRBV7-9,-
CAISAGPPGWNTEAFF,TGTGCCATCAGTGCCGGGCCCCCGGGATGGAACACTGAAGCTTTCTTT,-,TRBJ1-1,TRBV10-3,-
CSVTTGPTSSYEQYF,TGCAGCGTAACGACAGGGCCTACGAGCTCCTACGAGCAGTACTTC,-,TRBJ2-7,TRBV29-1,TRBD1
CATSRGLGQTLDEYEQYF,TGTGCCACCAGCAGAGGTTTGGGGCAGACCTTGGATGAGTACGAGCAGTACTTC,-,TRBJ2-7,TRBV15,-
CASSQEALRGTEAFF,TGTGCCAGCAGCCAAGAGGCCCTCCGGGGCACTGAAGCTTTCTTT,-,TRBJ1-1,TRBV4-2,-
CASSSTRGNTEAFF,TGCGCCAGCAGTTCTACCAGGGGGAACACTGAAGCTTTCTTT,-,TRBJ1-1,TRBV23-1,-
CASSYGRAYEQFF,TGTGCCAGCAGCTACGGGAGGGCCTATGAGCAGTTCTTC,-,TRBJ2-1,TRBV5-8,TRBD2
CASSPKTDTDTQYF,TGTGCCAGCAGCCCAAAAACTGACACAGATACGCAGTATTTT,-,TRBJ2-3,TRBV11-3,-
CASSYRGGQGTVGQFF,TGTGCCAGCAGTTACAGAGGGGGACAGGGAACGGTTGGGCAGTTCTTC,-,TRBJ2-1,TRBV6-6,TRBD1
CAWRAPNRGYNQPQHF,TGTGCCTGGCGCGCCCCCAACAGGGGATACAATCAGCCCCAGCATTTT,once,TRBJ1-5,TRBV30,TRBD1
CASSAGVEQYF,TGTGCCAGCTCTGCAGGGGTCGAGCAGTACTTC,once,TRBJ2-7,TRBV28,-
CASRRTGVNTGELFF,TGCGCCAGCAGGCGGACAGGTGTGAACACCGGGGAGCTGTTTTTT,-,TRBJ2-2,TRBV5-1,TRBD1
CASSSRYGTVSYEQYF,TGTGCCAGCAGTTCACGATATGGGACAGTCTCCTACGAGCAGTACTTC,-,TRBJ2-7,TRBV21-1,-
CASPLSGGNTEAFF,TGTGCCAGCCCCTTATCAGGGGGGAACACTGAAGCTTTCTTT,-,TRBJ1-1,TRBV9,TRBD1
CASSLGQGNYEQYF,TGCGCCAGCAGCCTGGGACAGGGTAACTACGAGCAGTACTTC,-,TRBJ2-7,TRBV4-1,TRBD1
CASSLKVLSGNTIYF,TGTGCCAGCAGTTTAAAGGTCCTCTCTGGAAACACCATATATTTT,-,TRBJ1-3,TRBV28,-
CASSEAVSGEKGYTF,TGTGCCAGCAGTGAAGCCGTGTCAGGGGAAAAAGGCTACACCTTC,-,TRBJ1-2,TRBV6-1,-
CAWRKGDRRNNEQFF,TGTGCCTGGCGTAAGGGGGACAGGCGGAACAATGAGCAGTTCTTC,-,TRBJ2-1,TRBV30,TRBD1
CASSLVLLADSTDTQYF,TGTGCCAGCAGCTTAGTTTTACTAGCGGACAGCACAGATACGCAGTATTTT,-,TRBJ2-3,TRBV7-9,TRBD2
CASSQVTSGSLGSTDTQYF,TGCGCCAGCAGCCAAGTAACTAGCGGGAGTTTGGGGAGCACAGATACGCAGTATTTT,-,TRBJ2-3,TRBV4-1,TRBD2
CASSRQGALQKLFF,TGTGCCAGCAGCCGACAGGGGGCCCTTCAAAAACTGTTTTTT,-,TRBJ1-4,TRBV11-2,TRBD1
CASSRSGYQPQHF,TGCGCCAGCAGTAGGTCTGGTTATCAGCCCCAGCATTTT,-,TRBJ1-5,TRBV5-1,-
CASSDRLGANEKLFF,TGCGCCAGCAGTGACCGTCTGGGCGCTAATGAAAAACTGTTTTTT,-,TRBJ1-4,TRBV10-2,-
CASSLGPQQGSTSGNTIYF,TGCGCCAGCAGCTTGGGTCCCCAACAGGGATCCACCTCTGGAAACACCATATATTTT,once,TRBJ1-3,TRBV5-1,-
CASSAGRGYTF,TGTGCCAGCAGCGCCGGGCGTGGCTACACCTTC,-,TRBJ1-2,TRBV7-9,-
CATTRTGDSNQPQHF,TGTGCCACGACTAGGACAGGGGATAGCAATCAGCCCCAGCATTTT,-,TRBJ1-5,TRBV10-3,TRBD1
CASSFDGRAGFEQYF,TGCGCCAGCAGCTTTGACGGGAGGGCGGGGTTCGAGCAGTACTTC,-,TRBJ2-7,TRBV5-1,TRBD2
CASSRQGTLQETQYF,TGTGCCAGCTCACGACAGGGCACTCTCCAAGAGACCCAGTACTTC,-,TRBJ2-5,TRBV18,TRBD1